Presented here are 16 T cell receptor beta chains from one specimen sequenced in a study of T cell responses to AZD1222 COVID-19 vaccine. The table came from immunoSEQ multiplex PCR; TCRdb's copy has only in-frame clones and leaves some out. The sample holds roughly 140,000 clones, 85% to 95% seen once. This specimen consisted of peripheral blood, obtained on day 0 of AZD1222 vaccination. The receptors originated from an adult in good health.

The genes are TRBV11-3 and TRBJ2-1, with a tentative D call TRBD2 (6 bases). Per the germline V gene, CDR1 is SGHNT and CDR2 is YENEEA. V shed 4 bases and J shed 0 bases, with 10 bases lying between them. The CDR3 runs 15 residues. This CDR3 is CASSSGGSSYNEQFF. The CDR3 DNA is TGTGCCAGCAGCTCCGGAGGGAGCTCCTACAATGAGCAGTTCTTC.

The rearrangement joins TRBV18 to TRBJ2-2; 9 bases are shared with TRBD2. The CDR3 is 17 amino acids. The V segment lost 2 bases and the J segment 0 bases; nucleotides outside the gene matches: 4. Germline V gene sequence: CDR1 KGHSH, CDR2 LQKENI. CDR3 residues: CASSPGAGGPNTGELFF. As DNA, the CDR3 is TGTGCCAGCTCACCAGGAGCGGGGGGTCCGAACACCGGGGAGCTGTTTTTT.

This chain uses TRBV2 with TRBJ2-5, with a weak D call TRBD2 (5 bases). Germline V gene data show CDR1 as SNHLY and CDR2 as FYNNEI. The length of the CDR3 is 14 residues. V lost 10 bases and J 5 bases, leaving 20 bases between the germline ends. The CDR3 loop reads CATTRVLAPETQYF. The CDR3 DNA reads TGTGCCACCACGAGGGTGCTCGCTCCTGAGACCCAGTACTTC.

The genes are TRBV9 and TRBJ1-1, with no clear D. In germline, CDR1 is SGDLS, CDR2 YYNGEE. Trimming stripped 3 bases from V and 3 bases from J, with 12 bases between. CDR3 length equals 14 residues. The DNA for the CDR3 is TGTGCCAGCAGCGCGGCCGGGCGGGACACTGAAGCTTTCTTT. This codes for CASSAAGRDTEAFF. Drawing the rest from reference TRBV9 and TRBJ1-1, the complete variable domain is DSGVTQTPKHLITATGQRVTLRCSPRSGDLSVYWYQQSLDQGLQFLIQYYNGEERAKGNILERFSAQQFPDLHSELNLSSLELGDSALYFCASSAAGRDTEAFFGQGTRLTVV.

This rearrangement joins TRBV24-1 to TRBJ2-2; no definite D call. The germline V gene encodes CDR1 KGHDR and CDR2 SFDVKD. CDR3 length: 14 amino acids. V lost 5 bases and J 2 bases, leaving 8 bases between the germline ends. The DNA of the CDR3 is TGTGCCACCAGTGCTACGATTAACACCGGGGAGCTGTTTTTT. Protein: CATSATINTGELFF.

This chain joins TRBV7-9 and TRBJ1-1; D is undetermined. V lost 8 bases to trimming and J lost 1 base, with 5 bases between them. In germline, CDR1 is SEHNR, CDR2 FQNEAQ (reference sequence). The CDR3 is 11 amino acids. The DNA for the CDR3 is TGTGCCAGCGGCGAGAACACTGAAGCTTTCTTT. Amino acid sequence: CASGENTEAFF.

The rearrangement joins TRBV5-1 to TRBJ2-3, with 8 bases that match TRBD2. The CDR3 totals 15 residues. V lost 2 bases, J lost 4 bases, and 6 bases stayed unmatched. Germline V gives CDR1 SGHRS, CDR2 YFSETQ. The CDR3 sequence is CASSLAGVSPDTQYF. CDR3 nucleotide sequence: TGCGCCAGCAGCTTAGCGGGAGTTTCCCCAGATACGCAGTATTTT.

The V and J genes are TRBV18 and TRBJ1-2, with 8 bases identical to TRBD1. Looked up from germline, CDR1 is KGHSH and CDR2 is LQKENI. V trimming: 3 bases; J trimming: 3 bases; junction bases outside the gene matches: 3. The CDR3 length is 14 residues. The CDR3 sequence: CASSPAGGDYGYTF. The DNA of the CDR3 is TGTGCCAGCTCACCGGCAGGGGGCGACTATGGCTACACCTTC.

The V gene is TRBV27, the J gene TRBJ1-1; no clear D gene. Trimming removed 5 bases from V and 0 bases from J, with 10 bases in between. The CDR3 is 14 amino acids. Germline V lookup: CDR1 MNHEY, CDR2 SMNVEV (reference sequence). The CDR3 spells CASSPGGVNTEAFF. CDR3 nucleotide sequence: TGTGCCAGCAGTCCTGGTGGTGTGAACACTGAAGCTTTCTTT.

The rearrangement links TRBV11-2 to TRBJ1-4, with TRBD1 as a possible D gene (6 bases). The germline V gene encodes CDR1 SGHAT and CDR2 FQNNGV. The germline V and J ends were trimmed by 1 base and 0 bases, with 6 bases remaining between them. This CDR3 has 15 residues. CDR3 in amino acids: CASSLGQATNEKLFF. As DNA, the CDR3 is TGTGCCAGCAGCTTAGGACAGGCAACTAATGAAAAACTGTTTTTT.

The V call is TRBV27, the J call TRBJ1-4; D might be TRBD1 (5 bases). Germline V CDR1 and CDR2: MNHEY, SMNVEV (reference sequence). The CDR3 contains 14 residues. Between the trimmed V and J ends, which lost 1 base and 11 bases, there was a span of 14 bases. CDR3 in DNA: TGTGCCAGCAGTTTATTCGACCAGGGAGGGAAACTGTTTTTT. Translating gives CASSLFDQGGKLFF.

CDR3 in amino acids: CASYTRGGYTF. CDR3 in DNA: TGTGCCAGCTATACTAGGGGTGGCTACACCTTC. V usage is TRBV6-5 and J usage is TRBJ1-2, with D possibly being TRBD1 (5 bases). This CDR3 spans 11 amino acids. The germline gives CDR1 MNHEY, CDR2 SVGAGI. V lost 8 bases to trimming and J lost 7 bases, with 11 bases between them.

This clone came up once. The chain has TRBV30 and TRBJ2-1; TRBD2 might be the D (6 bases). Germline values: CDR1 GTSNPN, CDR2 SVGIG (reference sequence). The CDR3 covers 13 residues. The germline V and J ends were trimmed by 2 bases and 4 bases, with 9 bases remaining between them. The CDR3 DNA is TGTGCCTGGAGTTCGGGACTTTACAATGAGCAGTTCTTC. Its translation: CAWSSGLYNEQFF.

This sequence joins TRBV5-1 and TRBJ1-1, with unresolved D. The germline V and J ends were trimmed by 1 base and 2 bases, with 12 bases remaining between them. Germline V CDR1 and CDR2: SGHRS, YFSETQ. This CDR3 has 15 amino acids. The CDR3: CASSLNPTINTEAFF. The CDR3 nucleotides are TGCGCCAGCAGCTTGAATCCGACAATTAACACTGAAGCTTTCTTT.

The chain joins TRBV14 to TRBJ1-3, with a possible D match to TRBD1 (5 bases). Trimming removed 4 bases at V and 3 bases at J, with 10 bases between. The CDR3 is 14 amino acids. CDR1 is SGHDN, CDR2 FVKESK, per germline. The CDR3 nucleotides read TGTGCCAGCAGCCGCCTTGGGGGTGGAAACACCATATATTTT. It encodes CASSRLGGGNTIYF.

The rearrangement uses TRBV9 and TRBJ2-1; tentative D call: TRBD2 (6 bases). Germline V gene lookup returns CDR1 SGDLS and CDR2 YYNGEE. The V and J ends lost 2 bases and 7 bases respectively, with 19 bases between them. The CDR3 spans 16 residues. The CDR3, as DNA: TGTGCCAGCAGCGTTACCCCGGAGGGTTTGACTAATGAGCAGTTCTTC. It is translated as CASSVTPEGLTNEQFF.